This T cell receptor (beta chain) was found in a study of T cell responses to AZD1222 COVID-19 vaccine. Study results and limitations: The reported proportion of spike-specific TCRs targeting unmutated variant regions was nearly half. Donors were mostly white British, more females; clonal diversity possibly underestimated.

Method: immunoSEQ multiplex PCR; TCRdb's copy keeps in-frame clones and lacks some. The table records approximately 150,000 clones, roughly 90% of them present only once. About this clone: Its matching antigen is unknown.

In germline, CDR1 is SGHAT, CDR2 FQNNGV. The V gene end was trimmed by 4 bases and the J gene end by 1 base; junction bases not matched to a gene: 4. The CDR3 extends over 14 amino acids. The specimen was peripheral blood, collected 28 days after the second AZD1222 dose. The genes are TRBV11-2 and TRBJ2-7, with 7 bases fitting TRBD2. This TCR was recovered from an adult who received the AZD1222 COVID-19 vaccine. CDR3 DNA: TGTGCCAGCAGCTGGGGAGGGCCATCCTACGAGCAGTACTTC. This codes for CASSWGGPSYEQYF. The entire variable domain, with the rest obtained from reference TRBV11-2 and TRBJ2-7, is as follows: EAGVAQSPRYKIIEKRQSVAFWCNPISGHATLYWYQQILGQGPKLLIQFQNNGVVDDSQLPKDRFSAERLKGVDSTLKIQPAKLEDSAVYLCASSWGGPSYEQYFGPGTRLTVT.